This record concerns one TCR beta chain sequence. The T cells that were sequenced for TCR beta were CD8+ and CD4+ cells from blood. These data are taken from a study of CD8 T cells in Susac syndrome. Germline V gene sequence: CDR1 SGHVS, CDR2 FQNEAQ. The J segment lost 10 bases and the V segment lost 2 bases, leaving 9 bases of the junction unmatched. The CDR3 is made up of 15 amino acids. Random hexamers primed reverse transcription of roughly 0.45 to 1 ug RNA. Across 54 Vbeta and 13 Jbeta, immunoSEQ multiplex PCR amplified TCR beta CDR3. TCRdb used MiXCR to reprocess the immunoSEQ multiplex PCR reads, holding one entry per CDR3 protein. Among around 130,000 distinct CDR3 sequences listed, 90% to 95% were seen once.

The sample consisted of CD4+ T cells from PBMCs. The rearrangement links TRBV7-8 to TRBJ2-1; 9 bases line up with TRBD2. This TCR came from a human donor in good health. For the CDR3, the DNA is TGTGCCAGCAGCTTAAGAACAGCGGGAGGTGGGGAGCAGTTCTTC. The encoded protein is CASSLRTAGGGEQFF.